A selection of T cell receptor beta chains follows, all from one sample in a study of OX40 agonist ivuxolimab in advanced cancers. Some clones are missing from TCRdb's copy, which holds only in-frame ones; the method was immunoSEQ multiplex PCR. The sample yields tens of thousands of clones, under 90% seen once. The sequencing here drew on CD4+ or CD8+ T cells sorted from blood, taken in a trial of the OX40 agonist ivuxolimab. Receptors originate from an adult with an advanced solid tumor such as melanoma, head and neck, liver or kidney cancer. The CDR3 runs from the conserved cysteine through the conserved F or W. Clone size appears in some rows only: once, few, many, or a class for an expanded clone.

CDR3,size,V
CASSEGPNSPLHF,-,TRBV6-1
CASNPGLGGLGYTF,once,TRBV2
CASSDNSEKLFF,-,TRBV2
CASSRGQGLGYGYTF,-,TRBV7-2
CASSLAGLYNSPLHF,-,TRBV13
CASQGSYGYTF,-,TRBV7-8
CASSRETQYF,-,TRBV6-6
CASSFYPHGNEQFF,-,TRBV5-6
CASSQDTVGGEQYF,-,TRBV4-1
CASSSRTGGRQETQYF,once,TRBV4-2
CASSASREQYF,-,TRBV2
CASRRGVTGELFF,-,TRBV6-5
CASSLGGGLGNQPQHF,-,TRBV28
CAWSTGREKLFF,-,TRBV30
CAWERGAADTQYF,-,TRBV30
CASSLGSSYEQYF,-,TRBV5-4
CASRDRLSSGNTIYF,few,TRBV27
CASSQGVESPLHF,few,TRBV4-2
CASSPNTGGELFF,-,TRBV19
CASSGTDRAGETQYF,-,TRBV5-1
CAWSVRRSPTQLYGYTF,-,TRBV30
CASSQGSTYNSPLHF,-,TRBV4-1
CASGQLYGNTIYF,-,TRBV14
CASSSTAGQGEKLFF,-,TRBV28
CASSRDAKNTIYF,few,TRBV5-1
CASSQGTRANYGYTF,-,TRBV4-2
CASSKQRDTTYEQYF,-,TRBV19
CASSLRSNRGYEQYF,-,TRBV28
CASAQGQNTEAFF,few,TRBV6-4
CASSHPGGNQPQHF,-,TRBV7-2
CASSERAGAYSNQPQHF,-,TRBV2
CASSLAGPADSPLHF,few,TRBV5-6
CASSPTSNRGSPLHF,-,TRBV6-4
CASSSLYRFPYEQYF,-,TRBV5-6
CASSQGSWNTEAFF,-,TRBV4-3
CASRNRTGNNYGYTF,once,TRBV5-4
CALGGAGETQYF,-,TRBV28
CASSAYRGRGYTF,-,TRBV28
CAWSVRGTQETQYF,-,TRBV30
CASSQVGQYGYTF,-,TRBV6-1
CASSLGTGEDNSPLHF,-,TRBV5-8
CASSSLSGGADTQYF,-,TRBV7-2
CASSPSLGTAETQYF,-,TRBV18
CASSKGAGSPYEQYF,-,TRBV21-1
CASSLGPGASGNTIYF,-,TRBV5-1
CASSLGARGTEAFF,-,TRBV7-2
CASSERGETQYF,-,TRBV2
CASILTLSAIYGYTF,few,TRBV6-1
CASSLFGANYGYTF,once,TRBV28
CASSQDRASNEQYF,-,TRBV4-3
CASSIQGAGNEKLFF,-,TRBV7-2
CASSPLVGTDYGYTF,-,TRBV14
CASSLSGSTSSGNTIYF,-,TRBV27
CASSSGLAEAFF,-,TRBV7-9
CASSLNGRGLDEKLFF,-,TRBV7-3
CASSLDPMYGYTF,-,TRBV7-2
CASSLPARAKNIQYF,-,TRBV6-6
CASGFRDRGHEQYF,-,TRBV23-1
CASSPQGAGTEAFF,-,TRBV5-5